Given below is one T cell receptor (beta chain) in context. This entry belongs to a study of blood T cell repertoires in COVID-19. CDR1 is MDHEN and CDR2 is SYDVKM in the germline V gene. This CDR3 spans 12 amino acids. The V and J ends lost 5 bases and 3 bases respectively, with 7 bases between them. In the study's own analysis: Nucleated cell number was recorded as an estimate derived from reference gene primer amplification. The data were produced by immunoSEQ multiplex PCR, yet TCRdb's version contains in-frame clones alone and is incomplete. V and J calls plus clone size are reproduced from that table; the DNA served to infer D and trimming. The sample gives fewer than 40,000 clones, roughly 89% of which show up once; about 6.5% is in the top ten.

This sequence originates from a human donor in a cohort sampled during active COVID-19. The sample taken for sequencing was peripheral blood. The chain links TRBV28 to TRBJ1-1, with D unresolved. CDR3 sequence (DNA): TGTGCCAGCAGTGTCCTGTACACTGAAGCTTTCTTT. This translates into CASSVLYTEAFF.